This T cell receptor (beta chain) was sequenced during a study of cytomegalovirus exposure and HLA in healthy donors. Only in-frame clones appear in the TCRdb table, and some are missing; sequencing was by immunoSEQ multiplex PCR. The data contain tens of thousands of clones, around 94% of them singletons. CDR3 length: 12 amino acids. Germline CDR1 SGHTA, CDR2 FQGNSA. Deletions cut 5 bases from V and 8 bases from J, with 12 bases between. The receptor comes from a young woman in good health and CMV-seropositive. The material sequenced was PBMCs. The rearrangement links TRBV7-2 to TRBJ1-2; D gene unclear. In DNA form, the CDR3 reads TGTGCCAGCAGCCCCTCAGGAAGGGGCTACACCTTC. Its protein product is CASSPSGRGYTF.